This T cell receptor (beta chain) emerged from a study of blood T cell repertoires in COVID-19. Study-wide background: Acute and convalescent COVID-19 samples came from the United States, Italy and Spain. Sources were T cells, B-cell-depleted T cells, or PBMCs; the material itself was cDNA or gDNA.

Per the original methods: Reference gene primer amplification gave estimated nucleated cell counts. The repertoire was sequenced with immunoSEQ multiplex PCR; TCRdb's copy has only in-frame clones and lacks some. That table supplies the V and J calls and clone size; D and trimming were determined from the DNA. The repertoire includes about 300,000 clones, approximately 85% of them detected once, and 1.5% to 2% sits in the top ten. This CDR3 is 16 amino acids long. The germline V and J ends were trimmed by 2 bases and 1 base, with 13 bases remaining between them. Germline V gene sequence: CDR1 KGHSH, CDR2 LQKENI.

The sequence was collected from a woman between 50 and 59 years old with acute or convalescent COVID-19. The chain couples TRBV18 to TRBJ2-3, with a tentative D call TRBD2 (5 bases). Sample: peripheral blood. The CDR3 loop is CASSPRLGSGTDTQYF. The CDR3, as DNA: TGTGCCAGCTCACCAAGGCTAGGGAGTGGCACAGATACGCAGTATTTT.